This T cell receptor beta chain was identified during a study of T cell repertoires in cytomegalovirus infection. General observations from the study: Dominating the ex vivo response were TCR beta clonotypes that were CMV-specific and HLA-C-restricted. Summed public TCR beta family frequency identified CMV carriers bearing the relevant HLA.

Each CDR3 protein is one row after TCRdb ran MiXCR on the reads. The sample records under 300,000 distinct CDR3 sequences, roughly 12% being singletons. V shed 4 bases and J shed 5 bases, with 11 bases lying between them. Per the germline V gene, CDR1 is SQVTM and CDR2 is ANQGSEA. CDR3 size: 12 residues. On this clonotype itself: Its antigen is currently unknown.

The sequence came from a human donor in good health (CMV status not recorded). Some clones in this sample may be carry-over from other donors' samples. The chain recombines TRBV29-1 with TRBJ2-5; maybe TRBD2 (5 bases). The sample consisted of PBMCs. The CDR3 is CSVGSGEETQYF. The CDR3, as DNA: TGCAGCGTTGGATCTGGGGAGGAGACCCAGTACTTC.